This is a list of T cell receptor beta chains from one sample in a study of cytomegalovirus exposure and HLA in healthy donors. Some clones are missing from TCRdb's copy, which holds only in-frame ones; the method was immunoSEQ multiplex PCR. The sample lists 100,000 to 150,000 clones, around 82% occurring once. Sequences were obtained from PBMCs. Receptor source: a man aged 40-49 years in good health and CMV-seronegative. Both conserved end residues are part of each CDR3. The D gene is left open where the match is weak. Only part of the rows carry a size: once, few, many, or a class if the clone is expanded.

v_call,j_call,clone_size,d_call,cdr3_aa,cdr3_nt
TRBV7-7,TRBJ1-4,.,.,CASSLLTAPNEKLFF,TGTGCTAGCAGCTTATTGACAGCCCCTAATGAAAAACTGTTTTTT
TRBV9,TRBJ2-3,.,.,CASSVVAGSTDTQYF,TGTGCCAGCAGCGTAGTAGCAGGGTCCACAGATACGCAGTATTTT
TRBV27,TRBJ1-1,.,.,CASSFGRVDTEAFF,TGTGCCAGCAGTTTTGGCAGGGTTGACACTGAAGCTTTCTTT
TRBV7-2,TRBJ1-1,once,TRBD1,CASSPQTGGITEAFF,TGTGCCAGCAGCCCGCAAACAGGGGGAATAACTGAAGCTTTCTTT
TRBV9,TRBJ2-3,few,.,CASSVEGDLGTDTQYF,TGTGCCAGCAGCGTAGAGGGAGACCTTGGCACAGATACGCAGTATTTT
TRBV5-5,TRBJ2-7,few,TRBD1,CASSPGGRGSYEQYF,TGTGCCAGCAGCCCAGGGGGCCGTGGGTCCTACGAGCAGTACTTC
TRBV4-3,TRBJ1-5,.,.,CASSQDQQTATQHF,TGCGCCAGCAGCCAAGATCAACAGACGGCGACCCAGCATTTT
TRBV9,TRBJ1-1,.,.,CASSVGAVTEAFF,TGTGCCAGCAGCGTAGGAGCCGTCACTGAAGCTTTCTTT
TRBV18,TRBJ1-6,.,.,CASSRGKDSPLHF,TGTGCCAGCTCGCGGGGAAAAGATTCACCCCTCCACTTT
TRBV20-1,TRBJ2-7,.,.,CSAISSYEQYF,TGCAGTGCTATCTCCTCCTACGAGCAGTACTTC
TRBV2,TRBJ2-2,.,TRBD2,CASSGLAGGPRTGELFF,TGTGCCAGCAGTGGACTAGCGGGGGGGCCGAGAACCGGGGAGCTGTTTTTT
TRBV7-9,TRBJ2-1,.,TRBD2,CASSPPTSGGISYNEQFF,TGTGCCAGCAGCCCCCCGACTAGCGGGGGAATCTCCTACAATGAGCAGTTCTTC
TRBV2,TRBJ1-3,.,TRBD1,CASSAGQRMGNTIYF,TGTGCCAGCAGTGCGGGACAGAGAATGGGAAACACCATATATTTT
TRBV18,TRBJ1-5,.,.,CASSPSEDQPQHF,TGTGCCAGCTCACCCTCAGAGGATCAGCCCCAGCATTTT
TRBV7-9,TRBJ1-2,few,TRBD1,CASSSGGDRGDGYTF,TGTGCCAGCAGCTCGGGCGGGGACAGGGGGGATGGCTACACCTTC
TRBV6-5,TRBJ2-1,.,.,CASKFAPRGSNEQFF,TGTGCCAGCAAATTTGCGCCTAGGGGGTCCAATGAGCAGTTCTTC
TRBV28,TRBJ2-7,.,.,CASRLGGRAEQYF,TGTGCCAGTCGCCTGGGGGGACGGGCCGAGCAGTACTTC
TRBV14,TRBJ2-7,.,.,CASSQNSMRYEQYF,TGTGCCAGCAGCCAAAACTCAATGCGGTACGAGCAGTACTTC
TRBV6-5,TRBJ2-1,.,TRBD2,CASSPQGLADNEQFF,TGTGCCAGCAGCCCCCAGGGACTAGCGGACAATGAGCAGTTCTTC
TRBV19,TRBJ1-1,.,.,CASFRQTRTNTEAFF,TGTGCCAGTTTCCGACAAACAAGAACAAACACTGAAGCTTTCTTT
TRBV10-2,TRBJ2-7,.,TRBD1,CASSIRGPSYGQYF,TGCGCCAGCAGTATTAGGGGGCCCTCCTACGGGCAGTACTTC
TRBV6-5,TRBJ2-5,.,.,CASSVRGGRETQYF,TGTGCCAGCAGTGTCAGGGGCGGTCGGGAGACCCAGTACTTC
TRBV5-6,TRBJ1-1,.,TRBD1,CASSLWGRDSEAFF,TGTGCCAGCAGCTTGTGGGGCCGGGACAGTGAAGCTTTCTTT
TRBV19,TRBJ1-4,.,TRBD1,CASSRDRGPNEKLFF,TGTGCCAGTAGTAGGGACAGAGGACCAAATGAAAAACTGTTTTTT
TRBV7-9,TRBJ1-5,.,TRBD1,CASSLAGGSNQPQHF,TGTGCCAGCAGCTTAGCAGGGGGCAGCAATCAGCCCCAGCATTTT
TRBV4-1,TRBJ1-6,once,.,CASSQASESSPLHF,TGCGCCAGCAGCCAGGCTAGCGAAAGTTCACCCCTCCACTTT
TRBV7-3,TRBJ2-1,.,.,CASSSTTGMGVEQFF,TGTGCCAGCAGCTCAACAACAGGGATGGGCGTTGAGCAGTTCTTC
TRBV5-4,TRBJ2-1,.,.,CASSRTDNEQFF,TGTGCCAGCAGCCGGACAGACAATGAGCAGTTCTTC
TRBV27,TRBJ1-6,once,.,CASSLSTGGRSPLHF,TGTGCCAGCAGTTTATCGACGGGGGGGCGGTCACCCCTCCACTTT
TRBV7-9,TRBJ2-7,.,.,CASSRGGSPYEQYF,TGTGCCAGCAGCCGGGGAGGTTCCCCCTACGAGCAGTACTTC
TRBV18,TRBJ1-1,.,.,CASSRDRLNTEAFF,TGTGCCAGCTCCCGCGACAGGTTGAACACTGAAGCTTTCTTT
TRBV14,TRBJ1-3,.,.,CASSQALGTHVGNTIYF,TGTGCCAGCAGCCAAGCCCTAGGGACACATGTTGGAAACACCATATATTTT
TRBV6-6,TRBJ1-4,few,TRBD1,CASRPGQMENEKLFF,TGTGCCAGCAGACCGGGACAGATGGAGAATGAAAAACTGTTTTTT
TRBV19,TRBJ1-5,.,.,CASSIRGPDNQPQHF,TGTGCCAGTAGTATTAGGGGCCCGGACAATCAGCCCCAGCATTTT
TRBV5-8,TRBJ1-4,few,.,CASSLYRGAGEEKLFF,TGTGCCAGCAGCTTATATCGTGGGGCAGGGGAAGAAAAACTGTTTTTT
TRBV5-4,TRBJ1-1,.,TRBD1,CASSVQGGLESEAFF,TGTGCCAGCAGCGTGCAGGGGGGTTTGGAATCTGAAGCTTTCTTT
TRBV11-3,TRBJ1-4,.,TRBD1,CASSLDRQGACSFF,TGTGCCAGCAGCTTAGATCGGCAGGGGGCCTGCTCGTTTTTT
TRBV5-4,TRBJ1-1,.,.,CASSFDRLGTEAFF,TGTGCCAGCAGTTTCGACAGACTTGGCACTGAAGCTTTCTTT
TRBV9,TRBJ2-1,.,TRBD2,CASSPFQRGGSLDEQFF,TGTGCCAGCAGCCCTTTCCAGCGGGGGGGTAGTTTGGATGAGCAGTTCTTC
TRBV19,TRBJ1-1,.,.,CASSIGQGWVLTYTEAFF,TGTGCCAGTAGTATAGGGCAGGGGTGGGTATTAACCTACACTGAAGCTTTCTTT
TRBV7-2,TRBJ2-1,few,.,CASSFGDTLSEQFF,TGTGCCAGCAGCTTTGGGGACACCTTGTCGGAGCAGTTCTTC
TRBV6-7,TRBJ2-1,.,TRBD2,CASSYSGTRGYNEQFF,TGTGCCAGCAGTTACTCCGGGACTAGGGGGTACAATGAGCAGTTCTTC
TRBV5-1,TRBJ1-2,few,.,CASKIGGVHGYTF,TGCGCCAGCAAAATCGGGGGGGTGCATGGCTACACCTTC
TRBV7-8,TRBJ2-1,.,.,CASSPRRGAYEQFF,TGTGCCAGCAGCCCCCGACGGGGGGCATATGAGCAGTTCTTC